These 7 T cell receptor beta chains share one sample of origin, sequenced in a study of identical twins. TCRdb reprocessed the 5' RACE reads via MiXCR and lists one record per CDR3 protein. The sample contains about 790,000 distinct CDR3 sequences, 15% to 20% of which appear only once. These data were also filed under a second study, of T cells expressing NK-cell markers.

Source material: PBMCs. Every receptor here comes from a young woman in good health.

The chain joins TRBV6-1 to TRBJ1-2; D is unclear. Germline CDR1 is MNHNS and CDR2 is SASEGT. V lost 11 bases and J 8 bases, leaving 6 bases between the germline ends. This CDR3 spans 8 amino acids. CDR3 in DNA: TGTGCCTTGGACGGCTACACCTTC. It yields the protein CALDGYTF.

This clonotype came up a few times. The V gene is TRBV11-2, the J gene TRBJ2-5; 7 positions agree with TRBD2. Germline-derived CDR1 and CDR2 are SGHAT and FQNNGV. The CDR3 has 18 residues. J gave up 3 bases and V 5 bases, and 18 bases lay outside the gene matches. The DNA of the CDR3 is TGTGCCAGCAGCCAGGGAGTTTATGAGGGAGGGCGGAAAGAGACCCAGTACTTC. Amino acids: CASSQGVYEGGRKETQYF.

The rearrangement links TRBV6-1 to TRBJ2-1; TRBD2 matches at 10 bases. Germline trimming cut 2 bases from V and 8 bases from J; bases unmatched to any gene: 6. CDR1 and CDR2 from the germline V gene are MNHNS and SASEGT. There are 15 residues in the CDR3. CDR3 sequence (DNA): TGTGCCAGCAGTGAATTCGGGACTAGCGCGTATGAGCAGTTCTTC. It translates to CASSEFGTSAYEQFF.

This chain links TRBV6-4 with TRBJ2-1; D call uncertain. Germline-derived CDR1 and CDR2 are MRHNA and SNTAGT. V dropped 6 bases and J dropped 0 bases, with 12 bases sitting between them. There are 15 residues in the CDR3. CDR3 DNA: TGTGCCAGCAGCCACGACGTCAGCTCCTACAATGAGCAGTTCTTC. Amino acid sequence: CASSHDVSSYNEQFF.

The chain is built from TRBV5-5 and TRBJ2-5; unclear D gene. Trimming removed 9 bases from V and 5 bases from J, with 17 bases in between. Germline V CDR1 and CDR2: SGHKS, YYEKEE (reference sequence). The CDR3 has 13 residues. CDR3 amino acids: CATSGGRRETQYF. The CDR3 nucleotides read TGTGCCACCTCGGGTGGCAGGCGGGAGACCCAGTACTTC.

The sample holds a few counts of this clonotype. V gene TRBV6-2 or TRBV6-3 combines with J gene TRBJ2-1; D not resolved. Germline CDR1 MNHEY, CDR2 SVGEGT. V gave up 0 bases and J gave up 4 bases, with 10 bases separating them. The CDR3 length is 15 residues. In DNA form, the CDR3 reads TGTGCCAGCAGTTACTCCCCCCAAATGTACAATGAGCAGTTCTTC. Its translation: CASSYSPQMYNEQFF.

This clonotype was counted a few times. V usage is TRBV12-3 or TRBV12-4 and J usage is TRBJ2-7, with D possibly being TRBD2 (6 bases). The CDR3 runs to 16 residues. V gave up 0 bases and J gave up 4 bases, with 16 bases separating them. CDR3 protein: CASSLANQEGAYEQYF. CDR3 DNA: TGTGCCAGCAGTTTAGCCAACCAGGAGGGAGCTTACGAGCAGTACTTC.